This T cell receptor (beta chain) was sequenced for a study of T-cell memory formation after mild COVID-19. Study-level points and caveats: Detection of some responders pre-infection suggested pre-existing cross-reactive memory T cells participated.

MiXCR was run by TCRdb on the 5' RACE reads, yielding one entry per CDR3 protein. The sample has 14,000 to 15,000 distinct CDR3 sequences, roughly 23% seen once; the top ten hold 55% to 60%. Comment on this clonotype: What it recognizes is unknown.

Germline CDR1 is DFQATT and CDR2 is SNEGSKA (reference sequence). The CDR3 runs to 14 residues. The junction had 9 bases not matched to a gene; V was cut back by 6 bases and J by 2 bases. The receptor was isolated from a man between 18 and 35 years old who had mild COVID-19 (a few samples of this study predate the infection). Cell type and time point are not known. The genes are TRBV20-1 and TRBJ2-5, with TRBD1 matching 7 bases. Sample: PBMCs or a T cell subset sorted from them (not recorded which). CDR3 sequence reads: CSAKRTGRQETQYF. CDR3 nucleotide sequence: TGCAGTGCAAAACGGACAGGACGACAAGAGACCCAGTACTTC.